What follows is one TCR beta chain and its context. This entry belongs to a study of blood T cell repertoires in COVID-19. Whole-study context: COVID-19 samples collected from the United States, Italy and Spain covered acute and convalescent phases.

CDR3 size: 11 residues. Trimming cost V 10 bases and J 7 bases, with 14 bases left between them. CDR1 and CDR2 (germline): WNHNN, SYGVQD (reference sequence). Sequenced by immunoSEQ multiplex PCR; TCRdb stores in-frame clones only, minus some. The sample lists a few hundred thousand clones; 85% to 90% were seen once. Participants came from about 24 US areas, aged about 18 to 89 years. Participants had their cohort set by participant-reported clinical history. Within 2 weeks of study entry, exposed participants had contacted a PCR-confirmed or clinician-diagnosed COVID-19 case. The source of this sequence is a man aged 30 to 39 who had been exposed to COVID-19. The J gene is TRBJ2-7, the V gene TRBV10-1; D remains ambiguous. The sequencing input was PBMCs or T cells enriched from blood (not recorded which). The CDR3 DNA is TGCGCCACCCCGGTGAGGTGGGAGCAGTACTTC. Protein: CATPVRWEQYF.